The 27 T cell receptor beta chains in this list originate from one sample, sequenced in a study of cytomegalovirus exposure and HLA in healthy donors. PCR was performed using 60 Vbeta and 13 Jbeta primers. Generated by immunoSEQ multiplex PCR, the TCRdb table keeps only in-frame clones and is missing some. This table has approximately 200,000 clones, about 80% appearing once. Source material: PBMCs. The origin of the receptors is a young woman in good health and CMV-seropositive.

This clone was found a few times. The J gene is TRBJ1-2, the V gene TRBV7-9, with D perhaps TRBD1 (5 bases). V was trimmed by 8 bases and J by 3 bases, leaving 13 bases between them. The CDR3 length is 13 residues. Germline lookup yields CDR1 SEHNR and CDR2 FQNEAQ (reference sequence). Here the CDR3 reads CASQGTEHYGYTF. CDR3 in DNA: TGTGCCAGCCAGGGCACGGAACACTATGGCTACACCTTC.

This clone has more than one count but fewer than ten. This chain joins TRBV4-3 and TRBJ1-2; D may be TRBD1 (5 bases). CDR3 length: 15 residues. Germline V CDR1 and CDR2: LGHNA, YSLEER. V dropped 1 base and J dropped 0 bases, with 9 bases sitting between them. The CDR3 sequence: CASSQADSPNYGYTF. DNA of the CDR3: TGCGCCAGCAGCCAAGCCGACAGTCCTAACTATGGCTACACCTTC.

For this clone: The sample contains more than one DNA sequence encoding this CDR3. The chain has TRBV18 and TRBJ1-1; no clear D. The V end was cut by 3 bases, the J end by 3 bases, with 11 bases between. Germline-derived CDR1 and CDR2 are KGHSH and LQKENI. CDR3 length equals 14 residues. The CDR3 DNA reads TGTGCCAGCTCACCTTTCGGGGAGGACACTGAAGCTTTCTTT. Encoded protein: CASSPFGEDTEAFF.

The V call is TRBV15, the J call TRBJ2-5; 7 nucleotides agree with TRBD1. Germline values: CDR1 LNHNV, CDR2 YYDKDF (reference sequence). The CDR3 consists of 19 residues. Germline trimming cut 5 bases from V and 2 bases from J; bases unmatched to any gene: 20. Here the CDR3 reads CATSSRSKFYRGIQETQYF. Written as DNA, the CDR3 is TGTGCCACCAGCTCGCGGTCAAAGTTCTACAGGGGAATTCAAGAGACCCAGTACTTC.

This sequence joins TRBV5-5 and TRBJ1-3; TRBD1 matches 9 bases. The CDR3 runs 18 residues. After removal of 6 bases from V and 4 bases from J, the junction contained 17 bases not matched to a gene. CDR1 and CDR2 (germline): SGHKS, YYEKEE (reference sequence). The CDR3 reads CASNLRVRDREFGNTIYF. CDR3 nucleotide sequence: TGTGCCAGCAACCTACGCGTCCGGGACAGGGAGTTCGGAAACACCATATATTTT.

The gene calls are TRBV7-9 and TRBJ1-2; 9 nucleotides line up with TRBD1. Germline lookup yields CDR1 SEHNR and CDR2 FQNEAQ (reference sequence). Trimming at V came to 4 bases and at J to 4 bases, leaving 10 bases not matched to a gene. The CDR3 covers 16 residues. CDR3 DNA sequence: TGTGCCAGCAGCTACCGACCGGGACAGGGAATCTATGGCTACACCTTC. Translated: CASSYRPGQGIYGYTF.

This clone was observed once. CDR3 region: CALGGLPGNTIYF. CDR3 coding DNA: TGTGCCCTAGGGGGCCTACCGGGAAACACCATATATTTT. The gene calls are TRBV30 and TRBJ1-3; 7 bases are a match to TRBD1. Germline CDR1 reads GTSNPN; CDR2 reads SVGIG (reference sequence). This CDR3 spans 13 amino acids. The trim removed 8 bases at V and 4 bases at J, leaving 8 bases unmatched.

The chain employs TRBV5-1 and TRBJ2-2; weak D call: TRBD2 (5 bases). Germline lookup yields CDR1 SGHRS and CDR2 YFSETQ. V shed 4 bases and J shed 6 bases, with 16 bases lying between them. This CDR3 is built from 15 residues. CDR3 amino acids: CASSQGLIHSGELFF. For the CDR3, the DNA is TGCGCCAGCAGCCAAGGACTCATTCACTCCGGGGAGCTGTTTTTT.

This rearrangement joins TRBV9 to TRBJ2-3, with TRBD2 matching over 10 bases. The CDR3 is 17 amino acids. After removal of 3 bases from V and 4 bases from J, the junction contained 11 bases not matched to a gene. Looked up from germline, CDR1 is SGDLS and CDR2 is YYNGEE. In DNA form, the CDR3 reads TGTGCCAGCAGCGCCAACACGTTAGCGGGGGGCTCAGATACGCAGTATTTT. This sequence encodes CASSANTLAGGSDTQYF.

The rearrangement links TRBV19 to TRBJ2-1; possibly TRBD1 for D (5 bases). The ends were cut back, 1 base at V and 6 bases at J, with 16 bases in the middle. CDR3 size: 16 residues. The germline gives CDR1 LNHDA, CDR2 SQIVND (reference sequence). CDR3 in amino acids: CASSIGYVGPGNEQFF. The CDR3 nucleotides read TGTGCCAGTAGTATAGGGTACGTGGGGCCCGGCAATGAGCAGTTCTTC.

The chain uses TRBV20-1 and TRBJ2-1; the D is unclear. The CDR3 length is 10 residues. The V end was cut by 5 bases, the J end by 12 bases, with 11 bases between. In germline, CDR1 is DFQATT, CDR2 SNEGSKA (reference sequence). In DNA form, the CDR3 reads TGCAGTGCTCGAAGCGCACGGCAGTTCTTC. Translating it yields CSARSARQFF.

The V call is TRBV7-9, the J call TRBJ2-7, with D unresolved. CDR3 size: 13 residues. Trimming removed 5 bases at V and 2 bases at J, with 10 bases between. CDR1 is SEHNR and CDR2 is FQNEAQ in the germline V gene (reference sequence). The CDR3 sequence is CASSPSEAYEQYV. The CDR3 DNA follows: TGTGCCAGCAGCCCATCAGAGGCCTACGAGCAGTACGTC.

This clone was seen only once. The chain links TRBV7-3 to TRBJ2-2; 13 bases align to TRBD2. The CDR3 loop spans 20 amino acids. Germline loops: CDR1 SGHTA, CDR2 FQGTGA. Trimming at V came to 1 base and at J to 1 base, leaving 9 bases not matched to a gene. The CDR3 sequence: CASSLISPTSGGLNTGELFF. As DNA, the CDR3 is TGTGCCAGCAGCTTAATTAGTCCGACTAGCGGGGGGTTGAACACCGGGGAGCTGTTTTTT. Full variable domain (remainder filled in from reference TRBV7-3 and TRBJ2-2): GAGVSQTPSNKVTEKGKYVELRCDPISGHTALYWYRQSLGQGPEFLIYFQGTGAADDSGLPNDRFFAVRPEGSVSTLKIQRTERGDSAVYLCASSLISPTSGGLNTGELFFGEGSRLTVL.

This chain links TRBV7-2 with TRBJ1-1; D remains ambiguous. There are 15 residues in the CDR3. Germline CDR1 SGHTA, CDR2 FQGNSA. V was cut by 5 bases and J by 1 base, with 14 bases left in between. The CDR3 is CASSQYPGQNTEAFF. The CDR3 DNA sequence: TGTGCCAGCAGCCAGTACCCGGGTCAGAACACTGAAGCTTTCTTT.

This chain's CDR3 is CASSSQNRDMNTEAFF. For the CDR3, the DNA is TGTGCCAGCAGCTCTCAAAACCGGGACATGAACACTGAAGCTTTCTTT. The J gene is TRBJ1-1, the V gene TRBV13; D may be TRBD1 (6 bases). The length of the CDR3 is 16 residues. The V and J ends lost 4 bases and 0 bases respectively, with 15 bases between them. Germline V gene data show CDR1 as PRHDT and CDR2 as FYEKMQ (reference sequence).

The chain carries TRBV7-6 and TRBJ1-3; D not resolved. CDR1 is SGHVS, CDR2 FNYEAQ, per germline. The CDR3 totals 13 residues. Trimming pared 0 bases from V and 4 bases from J, leaving 4 bases between. The CDR3 DNA sequence: TGTGCCAGCAGCTTAGCGGAGGGAAACACCATATATTTT. Translation gives CASSLAEGNTIYF.

This clone was picked up one time. The chain uses TRBV4-1 and TRBJ1-6, with 7 bases that match TRBD1. CDR1 and CDR2 (germline): MGHRA, YSYEKL. The junction had 7 bases not matched to a gene; V was cut back by 4 bases and J by 7 bases. The CDR3 length is 15 residues. Here the CDR3 DNA reads TGCGCCAGCAGCCCATCGGGACAGAAGAATTCACCCCTCCACTTT. This gives the protein CASSPSGQKNSPLHF.

This clone was counted once. The chain recombines TRBV12-5 with TRBJ1-1; 10 nucleotides align to TRBD1. This CDR3 is built from 15 residues. The germline gives CDR1 LGHNT, CDR2 FRNRAP. V lost 0 bases, J lost 8 bases, and 6 bases stayed unmatched. CDR3 sequence: CASGLVATGGQEAFF. CDR3 DNA sequence: TGTGCTAGTGGTTTGGTCGCGACAGGGGGCCAGGAAGCTTTCTTT. The full variable domain, completed using reference TRBV12-5 and TRBJ1-1, is DARVTQTPRHKVTEMGQEVTMRCQPILGHNTVFWYRQTMMQGLELLAYFRNRAPLDDSGMPKDRFSAEMPDATLATLKIQPSEPRDSAVYFCASGLVATGGQEAFFGQGTRLTVV.

The chain employs TRBV5-1 and TRBJ2-7; TRBD2 matches at 10 bases. J was trimmed by 3 bases and V by 6 bases; bases with no gene match: 6. This CDR3 contains 14 residues. Germline CDR1 SGHRS, CDR2 YFSETQ. The CDR3 sequence: CASTWGTSDYEQYF. The CDR3 nucleotides read TGCGCCAGCACCTGGGGGACTAGCGACTACGAGCAGTACTTC.

The rearrangement joins TRBV5-6 to TRBJ1-3; D unresolved. The CDR3 sequence is 17 residues long. Germline lookup yields CDR1 SGHDT and CDR2 YYEEEE. V was pared by 0 bases and J by 0 bases, with 13 bases between. CDR3 sequence (DNA): TGTGCCAGCAGCTTGGCCCCCAGTCTTCTCTCTGGAAACACCATATATTTT. Translation gives CASSLAPSLLSGNTIYF.

On this clone: At one of its ends the junction is not consistent with the germline gene, which may arise from a read error. The rearrangement uses TRBV5-3 and TRBJ1-5; D call uncertain. TRBV5-3 is filed as an ORF, its function uncertain. The CDR3 has 8 amino acids. The CDR3 protein is CARWGAPF. The CDR3 region has the DNA TGTGCCAGATGGGGAGCCCCTTTT.

This chain connects TRBV5-1 to TRBJ1-6; D may be TRBD1 (5 bases). The CDR3 is made up of 15 amino acids. Trimming removed 0 bases at V and 6 bases at J, with 10 bases between. Germline CDR1 and CDR2: SGHRS and YFSETQ. In nucleotides, the CDR3 is TGCGCCAGCAGCTTGGAGCGGGACGTTAATTCACCCCTCCACTTT. It translates to CASSLERDVNSPLHF.

This chain uses TRBV19 with TRBJ1-1; possibly TRBD1 for D (6 bases). The germline V and J ends were trimmed by 3 bases and 6 bases, with 17 bases remaining between them. The CDR3 covers 15 residues. The germline gives CDR1 LNHDA, CDR2 SQIVND (reference sequence). The CDR3 reads CASSIWPGASSEAFF. The CDR3 DNA sequence: TGTGCCAGTAGTATCTGGCCAGGGGCGAGCTCTGAAGCTTTCTTT.

This clone has just one count. This chain uses TRBV13 with TRBJ2-7; 7 positions match TRBD2. The V and J ends lost 5 bases and 0 bases, in that order; junction bases with no gene match: 1. Germline values: CDR1 PRHDT, CDR2 FYEKMQ (reference sequence). The CDR3 spans 13 residues. CDR3 sequence (DNA): TGTGCCAGCAGCCTAGCGGACTCCTACGAGCAGTACGTC. This codes for CASSLADSYEQYV.

Comment on this clone: This CDR3 is also generated by other DNA sequences in the sample. V gene TRBV6-1 combines with J gene TRBJ1-1; 8 bases are a match to TRBD1. The CDR3 has 13 residues. V was pared by 6 bases and J by 1 base, with 1 base of the junction left unmatched. Germline V gene sequence: CDR1 MNHNS, CDR2 SASEGT. As DNA, the CDR3 is TGTGCCAGCAGCGGACAGGGGAACACTGAAGCTTTCTTT. Encoded protein: CASSGQGNTEAFF.

The chain couples TRBV27 to TRBJ2-3, with 7 bases identical to TRBD1. Germline lookup yields CDR1 MNHEY and CDR2 SMNVEV (reference sequence). The CDR3 is 15 amino acids. The V gene end was trimmed by 5 bases and the J gene end by 2 bases; junction bases not matched to a gene: 7. This CDR3 is CASSLRDSNTDTQYF. As DNA, the CDR3 is TGTGCCAGCAGTCTCCGGGACAGCAACACAGATACGCAGTATTTT.

The V and J genes are TRBV4-1 and TRBJ1-2; a weak D match, TRBD1 (6 bases). The germline V gene has CDR1 MGHRA and CDR2 YSYEKL. The length of the CDR3 is 15 residues. The V gene lost 3 bases and the J gene lost 0 bases, with 11 bases spanning the gap. In nucleotides, the CDR3 is TGCGCCAGCAGCCACCTGGACAGCCCTAACTATGGCTACACCTTC. Protein sequence: CASSHLDSPNYGYTF.